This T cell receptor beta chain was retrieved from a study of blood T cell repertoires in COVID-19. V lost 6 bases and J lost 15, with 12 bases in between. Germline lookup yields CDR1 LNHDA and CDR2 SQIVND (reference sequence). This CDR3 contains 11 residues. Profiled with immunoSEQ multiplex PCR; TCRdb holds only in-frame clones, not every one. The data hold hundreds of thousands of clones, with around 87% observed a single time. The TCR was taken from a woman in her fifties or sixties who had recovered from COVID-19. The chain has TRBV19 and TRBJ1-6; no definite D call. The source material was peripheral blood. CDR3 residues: CASRLQGGLHF. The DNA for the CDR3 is TGTGCCAGTAGACTTCAAGGAGGCCTCCACTTT.